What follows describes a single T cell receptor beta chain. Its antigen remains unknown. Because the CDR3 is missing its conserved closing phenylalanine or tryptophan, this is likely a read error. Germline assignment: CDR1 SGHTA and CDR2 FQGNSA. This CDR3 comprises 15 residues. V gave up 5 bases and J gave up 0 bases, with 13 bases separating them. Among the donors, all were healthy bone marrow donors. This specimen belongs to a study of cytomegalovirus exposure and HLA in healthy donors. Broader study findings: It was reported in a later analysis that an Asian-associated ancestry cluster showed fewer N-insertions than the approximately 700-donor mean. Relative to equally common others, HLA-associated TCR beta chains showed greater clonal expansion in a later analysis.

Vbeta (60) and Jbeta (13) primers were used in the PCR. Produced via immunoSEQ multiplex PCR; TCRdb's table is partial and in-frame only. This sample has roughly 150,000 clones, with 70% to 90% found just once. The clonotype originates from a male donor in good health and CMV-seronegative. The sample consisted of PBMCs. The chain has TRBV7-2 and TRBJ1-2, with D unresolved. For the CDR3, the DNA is TGTGCCAGCAGCGATTCCGGGAAGCCTAACTATGGCTACACCCTC. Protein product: CASSDSGKPNYGYTL.